The 17 T cell receptor beta chains below all came from one sample that was sequenced in a study of blood T cell repertoires in COVID-19 (TCRdb year 2020). Libraries were prepared through the immunoSEQ multiplex PCR assay. TCRdb carries this immuneACCESS record with in-frame sequences only. Its versions omit some clonotypes, under half of them owing to an unresolved V gene in the studies checked, with the rest unexplained. The sample data list 70,000 to 90,000 clones, and approximately 80% of these were observed just once. About an eighth of the sample goes to the ten largest clones. Material: peripheral blood. The receptors stem from a human donor in a cohort sampled during active COVID-19.

Notes on this clone: Other DNA sequences in this specimen translate into the identical CDR3. The rearrangement joins TRBV15 to TRBJ2-7, with TRBD1 identical over 11 bases. The trim removed 3 bases at V and 4 bases at J, leaving 5 bases unmatched. CDR1 and CDR2 (germline): LNHNV, YYDKDF (reference sequence). This CDR3 contains 15 residues. The DNA for the CDR3 is TGTGCCACCAGCAGGGGTGGACAGGGGGCATACGAGCAGTACTTC. It translates to CATSRGGQGAYEQYF.

The chain recombines TRBV3-1 (or the pseudogene TRBV3-2) with TRBJ2-3; TRBD2 is a possible D gene (5 bases). Trimming took off 4 bases at V and 0 bases at J, with 17 bases between the two ends. CDR3 length: 17 residues. Germline V gene lookup returns CDR1 LGHDT and CDR2 YNNKEL (reference sequence). The CDR3, as DNA: TGTGCCAGCAGCCGAGGACTGAGACCTACTAGCACAGATACGCAGTATTTT. This encodes CASSRGLRPTSTDTQYF.

This clone has just one count. V usage is TRBV3-1 (or the pseudogene TRBV3-2) and J usage is TRBJ2-7; D is uncertain. CDR3 size: 12 residues. Germline assignment: CDR1 LGHDT and CDR2 YNNKEL (reference sequence). With 0 bases removed from V and 9 bases from J, the gap between germline ends came to 9 bases. CDR3 DNA sequence: TGTGCCAGCAGCCAAGATAGACGGAGGCAGTACTTC. Its translation: CASSQDRRRQYF.

The chain carries TRBV5-1 and TRBJ2-7; D unresolved. This CDR3 is built from 12 residues. Germline values: CDR1 SGHRS, CDR2 YFSETQ. Trimming took off 5 bases at V and 0 bases at J, with 6 bases between the two ends. CDR3 in DNA: TGCGCCAGCAGTGAGAACTCCTACGAGCAGTACTTC. This translates into CASSENSYEQYF.

This clone was detected a few times. This CDR3 is also generated by other DNA sequences in the sample. The chain employs TRBV7-9 and TRBJ1-1, with D uncertain. V lost 2 bases and J 4 bases, leaving 8 bases between the germline ends. The CDR3 runs 13 residues. The germline gives CDR1 SEHNR, CDR2 FQNEAQ (reference sequence). In DNA, the CDR3 is TGTGCCAGCAGCTTATCGGTTGGCACTGAAGCTTTCTTT. Amino acids: CASSLSVGTEAFF.

The chain combines TRBV27 with TRBJ1-5; D not certain. Germline CDR1 and CDR2: MNHEY and SMNVEV (reference sequence). The CDR3 spans 14 residues. Trimming left V 3 bases short and J 0 bases short, with 6 bases between. The CDR3 bases are TGTGCCAGCAGTTTGGAGAATAGCAATCAGCCCCAGCATTTT. Its translation is CASSLENSNQPQHF.

This chain links TRBV25-1 with TRBJ1-2; D is possibly TRBD1 (5 bases). CDR3 length: 12 amino acids. Trimming cost V 6 bases and J 7 bases, with 12 bases left between them. Germline CDR1 MGHDK, CDR2 SYGVNS. The CDR3 protein is CASRGGGPGYTF. As DNA, the CDR3 is TGTGCCAGCAGGGGGGGAGGGCCTGGCTACACCTTC.

This chain uses TRBV5-1 with TRBJ2-7; TRBD1 is a possible D gene (5 bases). The CDR3 spans 15 residues. Germline CDR1 reads SGHRS; CDR2 reads YFSETQ. V lost 4 bases, J lost 9 bases, and 23 bases lay in between. The CDR3 nucleotides read TGCGCCAGCAGCGTAGGGGTGACGATAGATAGGGGGCAGTACTTC. It yields the protein CASSVGVTIDRGQYF.

The chain joins TRBV6-5 to TRBJ1-1; weak D call: TRBD1 (5 bases). Trimming pared 6 bases from V and 0 bases from J, leaving 8 bases between. Germline V gives CDR1 MNHEY, CDR2 SVGAGI. The CDR3 covers 13 residues. The DNA for the CDR3 is TGTGCCAGCAGGACAGTCATGAACACTGAAGCTTTCTTT. As protein: CASRTVMNTEAFF.

V usage is TRBV3-1 (or the pseudogene TRBV3-2) and J usage is TRBJ2-1; tentatively, D is TRBD1 (6 bases). Germline V lookup: CDR1 LGHDT, CDR2 YNNKEL (reference sequence). V lost 3 bases and J 6 bases, leaving 12 bases between the germline ends. The CDR3 consists of 14 residues. As DNA, the CDR3 is TGTGCCAGCAGCCAGGCAGGGGAAGGCAATGAGCAGTTCTTC. Protein sequence: CASSQAGEGNEQFF.

The chain employs TRBV5-6 and TRBJ1-2; 9 bases align to TRBD1. V shed 0 bases and J 2 bases; nucleotides not matched to a gene: 2. Germline V gene lookup returns CDR1 SGHDT and CDR2 YYEEEE. The length of the CDR3 is 15 residues. The CDR3: CASSLEGQGNYGYTF. CDR3 DNA sequence: TGTGCCAGCAGCTTGGAAGGACAGGGGAACTATGGCTACACCTTC.

The chain carries TRBV7-9 and TRBJ2-7, with a tentative D call TRBD2 (5 bases). The V end was cut by 0 bases, the J end by 5 bases, with 8 bases between. CDR3 length: 13 amino acids. The V gene's germline CDR1 is SEHNR and CDR2 FQNEAQ (reference sequence). The CDR3 is CASSLAGDHEQYF. The CDR3 nucleotides read TGTGCCAGCAGCTTAGCGGGAGACCACGAGCAGTACTTC.

The chain uses TRBV5-1 and TRBJ2-1; D unresolved. The germline V gene has CDR1 SGHRS and CDR2 YFSETQ. The CDR3 length is 15 residues. The V end was cut by 4 bases, the J end by 0 bases, with 11 bases between. CDR3 region: CASSVSDISYNEQFF. In nucleotides, the CDR3 is TGCGCCAGCAGCGTGTCCGACATCTCCTACAATGAGCAGTTCTTC.

The chain joins TRBV30 to TRBJ1-2; 8 bases agree with TRBD1. With 2 bases clipped from V and 8 bases from J, the junction kept 4 bases outside the gene matches. Germline V gene sequence: CDR1 GTSNPN, CDR2 SVGIG (reference sequence). This CDR3 spans 12 amino acids. CDR3 in DNA: TGTGCCTGGAGTAGTGACAGGGGCGGCTACACCTTC. This translates into CAWSSDRGGYTF.

This CDR3 reads CASSQDRYEQYF. For the CDR3, the DNA is TGTGCCAGCAGTCAGGACAGGTACGAGCAGTACTTC. The V and J genes are TRBV2 and TRBJ2-7, with 7 positions matching TRBD1. Germline V lookup: CDR1 SNHLY, CDR2 FYNNEI. V shed 5 bases and J 4 bases; nucleotides not matched to a gene: 2. The CDR3 contains 12 residues. Together with reference TRBV2 and TRBJ2-7, the CDR3 gives the full variable domain: EPEVTQTPSHQVTQMGQEVILRCVPISNHLYFYWYRQILGQKVEFLVSFYNNEISEKSEIFDDQFSVERPDGSNFTLKIRSTKLEDSAMYFCASSQDRYEQYFGPGTRLTVT.

This chain links TRBV5-1 with TRBJ2-2; 9 bases match TRBD1. The CDR3 covers 16 residues. J was trimmed by 6 bases and V by 3 bases; bases with no gene match: 9. Germline V CDR1 and CDR2: SGHRS, YFSETQ. CDR3 sequence: CASSSGQGIPAGELFF. DNA for the CDR3: TGCGCCAGCAGCTCGGGACAGGGTATACCGGCCGGGGAGCTGTTTTTT.

The chain couples TRBV3-1 (or the pseudogene TRBV3-2) to TRBJ2-3; 7 nucleotides line up with TRBD2. The V segment lost 4 bases and the J segment 4 bases; nucleotides outside the gene matches: 5. CDR3 length: 14 amino acids. From germline, CDR1 is LGHDT and CDR2 YNNKEL (reference sequence). Written as DNA, the CDR3 is TGTGCCAGCAGCCCCAGACTAGCTTCAGATACGCAGTATTTT. This translates into CASSPRLASDTQYF.